A single sample is the source of the 13 T cell receptor beta chains below, sequenced in a study of blood T cell repertoires in COVID-19. Profiling relied on immunoSEQ multiplex PCR, and the TCRdb table lists in-frame clones only, not all of them. The table lists 85,000 to 110,000 clones, 84% of them singletons. Sequencing was carried out using peripheral blood. These receptor sequences come from a human donor in a cohort sampled during active or convalescent COVID-19.

In this sample, this clone turned up a few times. The V gene is TRBV5-1, the J gene TRBJ1-1; 8 nucleotides line up with TRBD1. V was pared by 4 bases and J by 1 base, with 6 bases of the junction left unmatched. The CDR3 covers 15 residues. Per the germline V gene, CDR1 is SGHRS and CDR2 is YFSETQ. The chain's CDR3 is CASSQTGTGNTEAFF. DNA of the CDR3: TGCGCCAGCAGCCAAACCGGGACAGGGAACACTGAAGCTTTCTTT.

V is TRBV4-2 and J is TRBJ1-2, with D tentatively TRBD1 (6 bases). V was clipped by 3 bases and J by 3 bases, with 11 bases between them. Germline CDR1 reads LGHNA; CDR2 reads YNFKEQ. The CDR3 is 14 residues long. The CDR3 sequence: CASSHLQGDYGYTF. CDR3 DNA: TGTGCCAGCAGCCACCTACAGGGTGACTATGGCTACACCTTC.

V and J are TRBV9 and TRBJ1-6, with D possibly matching TRBD1 (5 bases). Trimming shortened V by 4 bases and J by 10 bases, and 18 bases separated the two germline ends. CDR1 and CDR2 (germline): SGDLS, YYNGEE. The CDR3 runs 15 residues. The CDR3 region is CASSPGTPEISPLHF. DNA for the CDR3: TGTGCCAGCAGCCCTGGGACTCCCGAAATCTCACCCCTCCACTTT.

The chain recombines TRBV4-3 with TRBJ1-2; weak D call: TRBD1 (6 bases). Trimming shortened V by 0 bases and J by 5 bases, and 16 bases separated the two germline ends. The CDR3 runs 16 residues. The germline V gene has CDR1 LGHNA and CDR2 YSLEER. CDR3 nucleotide sequence: TGCGCCAGCAGCCAAGAAAGTGGAGGGGGGGGATATGGCTACACCTTC. It encodes CASSQESGGGGYGYTF.

This chain links TRBV19 with TRBJ2-5; TRBD1 aligns across 9 bases. V dropped 1 base and J dropped 5; count of bases not matched to a gene: 5. The CDR3 runs to 15 residues. Germline loops: CDR1 LNHDA, CDR2 SQIVND (reference sequence). The CDR3 spells CASSIAGQGRETQYF. In nucleotides, the CDR3 is TGTGCCAGTAGTATAGCTGGACAGGGGCGGGAGACCCAGTACTTC.

In this sample, this clone turned up a few times. The CDR3, as DNA: TGTGCTAGTGGTCAGACGGAGTACGAGCAGTACTTC. Amino acids: CASGQTEYEQYF. V and J are TRBV12-5 and TRBJ2-7; D call uncertain. This CDR3 is built from 12 residues. The V gene's germline CDR1 is LGHNT and CDR2 FRNRAP. With 5 bases removed from V and 4 bases from J, the gap between germline ends came to 9 bases. The variable domain in full, completed from reference TRBV12-5 and TRBJ2-7, reads DARVTQTPRHKVTEMGQEVTMRCQPILGHNTVFWYRQTMMQGLELLAYFRNRAPLDDSGMPKDRFSAEMPDATLATLKIQPSEPRDSAVYFCASGQTEYEQYFGPGTRLTVT.

The genes are TRBV7-9 and TRBJ2-4, with 8 nucleotides matching TRBD1. CDR3 size: 16 residues. Germline CDR1 is SEHNR and CDR2 is FQNEAQ (reference sequence). V trimming: 1 base; J trimming: 6 bases; junction bases outside the gene matches: 8. DNA for the CDR3: TGTGCCAGCAGCTTAGACGCGGGACAGGCTCGAAACATTCAGTACTTC. Encoded protein: CASSLDAGQARNIQYF. The full variable domain, completed using reference TRBV7-9 and TRBJ2-4, is DTGVSQNPRHKITKRGQNVTFRCDPISEHNRLYWYRQTLGQGPEFLTYFQNEAQLEKSRLLSDRFSAERPKGSFSTLEIQRTEQGDSAMYLCASSLDAGQARNIQYFGAGTRLSVL.

The chain employs TRBV30 and TRBJ1-2; 9 bases fit TRBD1. The CDR3 is 14 residues long. Losses at the gene ends were 5 bases for V and 0 bases for J; bases not matched to a gene: 4. Germline V lookup: CDR1 GTSNPN, CDR2 SVGIG (reference sequence). The CDR3: CAWDRDRANYGYTF. Here the CDR3 DNA reads TGTGCCTGGGACCGGGACAGGGCTAACTATGGCTACACCTTC.

The chain carries TRBV3-1 (or the pseudogene TRBV3-2) and TRBJ2-5; 7 bases fit TRBD2. J was trimmed by 9 bases and V by 3 bases; bases with no gene match: 13. The CDR3 loop spans 15 amino acids. Germline CDR1 LGHDT, CDR2 YNNKEL (reference sequence). The CDR3 reads CASSQRTSGRGAQYF. Written as DNA, the CDR3 is TGTGCCAGCAGCCAGAGGACTAGTGGGAGAGGGGCCCAGTACTTC.

V gene TRBV11-2 combines with J gene TRBJ1-2; the match to TRBD1 covers 7 bases. This CDR3 spans 15 amino acids. V lost 5 bases, J lost 1 base, and 7 bases stayed unmatched. Germline CDR1 SGHAT, CDR2 FQNNGV. The CDR3 coding sequence is TGTGCCAGCAGCGTCTCACAGGGGATTAACTATGGCTACACCTTC. This encodes CASSVSQGINYGYTF.

This chain uses TRBV24-1 with TRBJ2-3; tentatively, D is TRBD1 (5 bases). The germline V and J ends were trimmed by 3 bases and 6 bases, with 15 bases remaining between them. Germline lookup yields CDR1 KGHDR and CDR2 SFDVKD. This CDR3 has 15 amino acids. The CDR3 sequence: CATSDLTAKQDTQYF. Written as DNA, the CDR3 is TGTGCCACCAGTGATCTGACAGCGAAGCAGGATACGCAGTATTTT.

The chain has TRBV7-3 and TRBJ2-1; TRBD2 agrees at 8 bases. Trimming took 4 bases from V and 2 from J; bases not matched to a gene: 4. The CDR3 consists of 15 residues. CDR1 is SGHTA, CDR2 FQGTGA, per germline. CDR3 residues: CASSSLAGAYNEQFF. In nucleotides, the CDR3 is TGTGCCAGCAGCTCCCTAGCGGGTGCCTACAATGAGCAGTTCTTC. The whole variable domain, filled in from reference TRBV7-3 and TRBJ2-1, reads GAGVSQTPSNKVTEKGKYVELRCDPISGHTALYWYRQSLGQGPEFLIYFQGTGAADDSGLPNDRFFAVRPEGSVSTLKIQRTERGDSAVYLCASSSLAGAYNEQFFGPGTRLTVL.

The chain couples TRBV15 to TRBJ1-2; no clear D gene. Germline loops: CDR1 LNHNV, CDR2 YYDKDF (reference sequence). Deletions cut 0 bases from V and 4 bases from J, with 15 bases between. The CDR3 runs 16 residues. CDR3 nucleotide sequence: TGTGCCACCAGCAGAGATCGGGGTTACCGCCTCTATGGCTACACCTTC. This codes for CATSRDRGYRLYGYTF.